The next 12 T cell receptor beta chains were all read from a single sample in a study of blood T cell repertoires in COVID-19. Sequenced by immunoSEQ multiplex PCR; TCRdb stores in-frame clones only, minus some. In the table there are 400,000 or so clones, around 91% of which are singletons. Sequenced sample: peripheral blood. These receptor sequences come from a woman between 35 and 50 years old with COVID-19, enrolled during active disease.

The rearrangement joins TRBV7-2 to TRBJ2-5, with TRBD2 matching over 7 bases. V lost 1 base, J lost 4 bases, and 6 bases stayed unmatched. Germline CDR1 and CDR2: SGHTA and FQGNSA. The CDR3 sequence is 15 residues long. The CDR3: CASSLVGGGRETQYF. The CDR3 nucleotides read TGTGCCAGCAGCTTAGTGGGCGGCGGGAGAGAGACCCAGTACTTC.

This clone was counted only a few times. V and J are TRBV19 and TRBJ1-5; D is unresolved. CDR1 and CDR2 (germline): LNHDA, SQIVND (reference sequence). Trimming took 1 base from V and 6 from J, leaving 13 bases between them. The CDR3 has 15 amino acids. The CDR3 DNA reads TGTGCCAGTAGTATAGTCCCGGGGTACGGTCAGCCCCAGCATTTT. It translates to CASSIVPGYGQPQHF.

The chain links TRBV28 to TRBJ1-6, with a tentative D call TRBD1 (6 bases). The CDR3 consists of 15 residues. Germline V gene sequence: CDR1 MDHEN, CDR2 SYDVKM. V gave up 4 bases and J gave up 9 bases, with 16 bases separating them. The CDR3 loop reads CASSWDTGTVSPLHF. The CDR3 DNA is TGTGCCAGCAGTTGGGATACAGGGACGGTTTCACCCCTCCACTTT.

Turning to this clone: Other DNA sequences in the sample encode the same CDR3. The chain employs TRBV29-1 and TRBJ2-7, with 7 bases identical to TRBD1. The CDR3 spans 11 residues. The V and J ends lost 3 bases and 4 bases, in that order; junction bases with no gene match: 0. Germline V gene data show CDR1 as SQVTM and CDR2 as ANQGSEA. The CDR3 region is CSVDRGYEQYF. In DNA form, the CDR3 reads TGCAGCGTTGACAGGGGGTACGAGCAGTACTTC.

CDR3: CASSTLTGAHQPQHF. In DNA form, the CDR3 reads TGTGCCAGTAGTACGTTGACAGGGGCACATCAGCCCCAGCATTTT. The chain has TRBV19 and TRBJ1-5; 8 nucleotides match TRBD1. Unmatched junction bases numbered 7, after V lost 4 bases and J lost 5 bases. The CDR3 runs to 15 residues. CDR1 is LNHDA and CDR2 is SQIVND in the germline V gene (reference sequence).

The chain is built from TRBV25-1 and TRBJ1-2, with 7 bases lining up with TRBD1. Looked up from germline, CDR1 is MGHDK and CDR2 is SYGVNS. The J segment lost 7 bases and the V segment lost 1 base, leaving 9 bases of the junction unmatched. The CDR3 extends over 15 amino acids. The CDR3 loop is CASSESSRQGGGYTF. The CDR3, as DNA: TGTGCCAGCAGTGAATCCTCTAGACAGGGAGGTGGCTACACCTTC.

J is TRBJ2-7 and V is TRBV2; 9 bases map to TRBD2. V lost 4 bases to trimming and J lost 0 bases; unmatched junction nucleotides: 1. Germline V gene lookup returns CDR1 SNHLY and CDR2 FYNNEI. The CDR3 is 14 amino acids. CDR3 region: CASSVGLASYEQYF. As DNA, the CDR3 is TGTGCCAGCAGTGTGGGACTAGCCTCCTACGAGCAGTACTTC. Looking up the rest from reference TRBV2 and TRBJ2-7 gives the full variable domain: EPEVTQTPSHQVTQMGQEVILRCVPISNHLYFYWYRQILGQKVEFLVSFYNNEISEKSEIFDDQFSVERPDGSNFTLKIRSTKLEDSAMYFCASSVGLASYEQYFGPGTRLTVT.

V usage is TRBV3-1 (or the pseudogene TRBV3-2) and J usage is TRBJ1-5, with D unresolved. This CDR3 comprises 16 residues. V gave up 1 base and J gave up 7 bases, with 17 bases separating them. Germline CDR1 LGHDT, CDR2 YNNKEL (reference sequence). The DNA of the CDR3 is TGTGCCAGCAGCCAAGTATCTATTTACTTCCCACAGCCCCAGCATTTT. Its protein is CASSQVSIYFPQPQHF.

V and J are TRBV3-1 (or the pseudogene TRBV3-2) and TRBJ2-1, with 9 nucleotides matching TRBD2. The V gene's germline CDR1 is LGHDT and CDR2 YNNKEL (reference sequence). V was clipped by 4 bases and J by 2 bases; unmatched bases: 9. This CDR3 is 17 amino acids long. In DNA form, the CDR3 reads TGTGCCAGCAGCCCGCCTCTGAGCGGGAGGCCCTACAATGAGCAGTTCTTC. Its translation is CASSPPLSGRPYNEQFF.

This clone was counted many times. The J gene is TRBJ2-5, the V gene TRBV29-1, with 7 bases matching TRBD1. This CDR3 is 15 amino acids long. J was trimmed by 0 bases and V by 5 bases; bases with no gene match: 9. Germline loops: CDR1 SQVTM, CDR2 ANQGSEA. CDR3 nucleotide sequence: TGCAGCGTTCCGCCGCCGACAGGGCACCAAGAGACCCAGTACTTC. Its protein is CSVPPPTGHQETQYF. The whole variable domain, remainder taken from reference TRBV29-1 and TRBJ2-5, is SAVISQKPSRDICQRGTSLTIQCQVDSQVTMMFWYRQQPGQSLTLIATANQGSEATYESGFVIDKFPISRPNLTFSTLTVSNMSPEDSSIYLCSVPPPTGHQETQYFGPGTRLLVL.

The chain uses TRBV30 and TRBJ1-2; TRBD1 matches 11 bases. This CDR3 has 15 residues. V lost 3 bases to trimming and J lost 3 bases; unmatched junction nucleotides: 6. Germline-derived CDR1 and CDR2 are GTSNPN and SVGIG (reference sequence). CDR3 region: CAWRSGQGEYYGYTF. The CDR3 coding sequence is TGTGCCTGGAGATCGGGACAGGGGGAATACTATGGCTACACCTTC.

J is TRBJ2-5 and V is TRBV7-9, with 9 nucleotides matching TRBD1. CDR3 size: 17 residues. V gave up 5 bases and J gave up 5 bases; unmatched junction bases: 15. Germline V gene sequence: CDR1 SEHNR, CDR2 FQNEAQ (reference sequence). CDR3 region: CASSPGQGFNAEETQYF. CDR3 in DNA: TGTGCCAGCAGCCCTGGACAGGGGTTTAACGCTGAGGAGACCCAGTACTTC.